This T cell receptor (beta chain) appears in the sequencing data of a study of cytomegalovirus exposure and HLA in healthy donors. The study, taken as a whole, reports: Based on reports, TCR beta sequences accurately predicted HLA-A and HLA-B alleles for most subjects.

The PCR used 60 Vbeta and 13 Jbeta primers. Profiling relied on immunoSEQ multiplex PCR, and the TCRdb table lists in-frame clones only, not all of them. Of 150,000 to 200,000 clones listed, about 59% are singletons. V was pared by 4 bases and J by 5 bases, with 3 bases of the junction left unmatched. This CDR3 region has 13 residues. Looked up from germline, CDR1 is SGHRS and CDR2 is YFSETQ. This clone has just a few counts. Its cognate antigen is unknown. The material sequenced was PBMCs. The receptor was derived from a man aged 40-49 years in good health and CMV-seronegative. The chain links TRBV5-1 to TRBJ1-2, with TRBD1 identical over 9 bases. The CDR3: CASSVGTGYGYTF. The CDR3 region has the DNA TGCGCCAGCAGCGTCGGGACAGGGTATGGCTACACCTTC.